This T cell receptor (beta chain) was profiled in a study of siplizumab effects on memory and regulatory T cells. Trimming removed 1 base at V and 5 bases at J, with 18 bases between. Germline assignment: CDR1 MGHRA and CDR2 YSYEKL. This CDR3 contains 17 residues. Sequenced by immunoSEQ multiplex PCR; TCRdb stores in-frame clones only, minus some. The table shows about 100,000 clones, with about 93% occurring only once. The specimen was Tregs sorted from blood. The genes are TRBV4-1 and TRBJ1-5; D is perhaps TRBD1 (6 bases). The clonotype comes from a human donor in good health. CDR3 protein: CASSQVRRGAGDQPQHF. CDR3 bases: TGCGCCAGCAGCCAAGTTCGGAGGGGGGCAGGGGATCAGCCCCAGCATTTT.